The source of this TCR beta chain is a study of T cell responses to AZD1222 COVID-19 vaccine. Here immunoSEQ multiplex PCR was the method, and the copy in TCRdb shows in-frame clones only, minus some. The sample carries about 150,000 clones, about 92% recorded once. Trimming pared 1 base from V and 3 bases from J, leaving 10 bases between. CDR3 length equals 14 residues. Germline V CDR1 and CDR2: KGHSH, LQKENI. V is TRBV18 and J is TRBJ2-7, with D perhaps matching TRBD1 (5 bases). Specimen: peripheral blood, collected on day 0 of AZD1222 vaccination. This TCR was sampled from an adult in good health. The CDR3 DNA is TGTGCCAGCTCACCACAGGGGCCGGGCTACGAGCAGTACTTC. Its translation: CASSPQGPGYEQYF.